Listed below are T cell receptor beta chains from one sample, sequenced in a study of T cell changes during pregnancy in multiple sclerosis. TCRdb keeps only in-frame clones here, not all; method: immunoSEQ multiplex PCR. The repertoire consists of 40,000 or so clones, with roughly nine tenths occurring once and the leading ten covering over 5%. Sequenced here: CD8+ T cells from peripheral blood mononuclear cells, sampled in the second trimester of pregnancy. These receptors were collected from a female donor with multiple sclerosis, enrolled in a pregnancy study. Both conserved end residues are part of each CDR3. Each record gives: CDR3 DNA, CDR3 protein, V gene, J gene, D gene, clone size. A D gene is named only where the DNA matches it firmly. Not all rows give a size; the values are once, few, many and, for expanded clones, a class.

TGTGCCAGCAGCCAAGATCTCTGGACAGCTGGGAACACTGAAGCTTTCTTT,CASSQDLWTAGNTEAFF,TRBV14,TRBJ1-1,NA,NA
TGTGCCAGCAGCGTAAGAGCGGGGGGTGGCACAGATACGCAGTATTTT,CASSVRAGGGTDTQYF,TRBV9,TRBJ2-3,TRBD2,NA
TGTGCCAGCCAAGTCGACATCTACGAGAGCTCCTATAATTCACCCCTCCACTTT,CASQVDIYESSYNSPLHF,TRBV7-9,TRBJ1-6,NA,NA
TGTGCCAGCAGTTTAGAACAGGGGACCGGGGAGCTGTTTTTT,CASSLEQGTGELFF,TRBV27,TRBJ2-2,TRBD1,NA
TGTGCCAGCAGCGAACACGGCGGGGGACCTGAAGCTTTCTTT,CASSEHGGGPEAFF,TRBV9,TRBJ1-1,NA,once
TGTGCCAGCAGTCCGGGGGGGGTGGATACGCAGTATTTT,CASSPGGVDTQYF,TRBV25-1,TRBJ2-3,TRBD2,NA
TGTGCCAGCAGTTGGGAGGGACTAGCGGGAGGCCTAGCGGGTAATGAGCAGTTCTTC,CASSWEGLAGGLAGNEQFF,TRBV27,TRBJ2-1,TRBD2,NA
TGTGCCAGAAATTCGGGACAGGGCAACACTGAAGCTTTCTTT,CARNSGQGNTEAFF,TRBV2,TRBJ1-1,TRBD1,once
TGTGCCAGCAGGGGCCAGGGGACAGAGACTTATGGCTACACCTTC,CASRGQGTETYGYTF,TRBV28,TRBJ1-2,TRBD1,NA
TGTGCCAGCAGCCAAGATTCCGCAGGGAACACTGAAGCTTTCTTT,CASSQDSAGNTEAFF,TRBV14,TRBJ1-1,NA,few
TGCGCCAGCAGCCAAGGAGGCACCGGGGAGCTGTTTTTT,CASSQGGTGELFF,TRBV4-1,TRBJ2-2,NA,NA
TGCGCCAGCAGCCAAGATTTTGGGACTATGGAGACCCAGTACTTC,CASSQDFGTMETQYF,TRBV4-1,TRBJ2-5,TRBD2,NA
TGTGCCAGCAGCAGCGGGGTTAGGCCAGGGGATGGCTACACCTTC,CASSSGVRPGDGYTF,TRBV7-9,TRBJ1-2,NA,NA
TGTGCCAGCCCCCCGAGCGGGACCTACGAGCAGTACTTC,CASPPSGTYEQYF,TRBV6-4,TRBJ2-7,TRBD2,NA
TGCAGCATTACTAGCGAGAACACCGGGGAGCTGTTTTTT,CSITSENTGELFF,TRBV29-1,TRBJ2-2,TRBD2,NA
TGTGCCAGCAGCGATCGGACAGAAGGCTTCACAGATACGCAGTATTTT,CASSDRTEGFTDTQYF,TRBV5-6,TRBJ2-3,NA,NA
TGCGCCAGCAGCCAGGGCCCGGACAGCAACTACGAGCAGTACTTC,CASSQGPDSNYEQYF,TRBV4-1,TRBJ2-7,NA,NA
TGTGCCAGCAGCTTAGCGCGGGGGCCAGCCAAAACCTACGAGCAGTACTTC,CASSLARGPAKTYEQYF,TRBV7-8,TRBJ2-7,NA,NA
TGTGCCAGCAGGGGACAGGCTAACTATGGCTACACCTTC,CASRGQANYGYTF,TRBV6-1,TRBJ1-2,TRBD1,NA
TGTGCCTGGAGTAGGGCAGGGGCCTATGGCTACACCTTC,CAWSRAGAYGYTF,TRBV30,TRBJ1-2,NA,NA
TGTGCCAGCAGCTTAGTCTCGGCAGGGAGGGAAAAACTGTTTTTT,CASSLVSAGREKLFF,TRBV7-9,TRBJ1-4,NA,NA
TGCGCCAGCAGCCAAGCTGAACGGGGAAGCTCCTACAATGAGCAGTTCTTC,CASSQAERGSSYNEQFF,TRBV4-1,TRBJ2-1,NA,NA
TGTGCCAGCAGCTTAGGTCCGGGACAGGGCTACGAGCAGTACTTC,CASSLGPGQGYEQYF,TRBV11-2,TRBJ2-7,TRBD1,NA
TGTGCCAGCAGCTTCATAGGGGCGGGGAATGGCTACACCTTC,CASSFIGAGNGYTF,TRBV5-4,TRBJ1-2,NA,NA
TGTGCCAGCAGCCAAGAGGATGCGGGTTCCTACGAGCAGTACTTC,CASSQEDAGSYEQYF,TRBV4-2,TRBJ2-7,NA,NA
TGTGCCAGCAGCGCCGGGACTAGCGGGGAGTACGAGCAGTACTTC,CASSAGTSGEYEQYF,TRBV7-7,TRBJ2-7,TRBD2,NA
TGTGCCAGCAGCTTAAGGGGGGGGCAGCCCCAGCATTTT,CASSLRGGQPQHF,TRBV7-8,TRBJ1-5,NA,NA
TGTGCCAGCATTTGGGGACAGGGGAGAAACACCATATATTTT,CASIWGQGRNTIYF,TRBV2,TRBJ1-3,TRBD1,NA
TGTGCCAGCAGTGAAACGTCCGGGACAGGGCACAACGAGCAGTACTTC,CASSETSGTGHNEQYF,TRBV6-1,TRBJ2-7,TRBD1,NA
TGTGCCAGCAGCTTTGCAGGGGGCCACAACGAGCAGTACTTC,CASSFAGGHNEQYF,TRBV11-2,TRBJ2-7,TRBD1,NA
TGTGCCAGCAGGAGGACAGGGGCTTTGGCAGATACGCAGTATTTT,CASRRTGALADTQYF,TRBV11-2,TRBJ2-3,TRBD1,NA
TGTGCCACCGGGACATTTAGCTCCTATAATTCACCCCTCCACTTT,CATGTFSSYNSPLHF,TRBV13,TRBJ1-6,NA,NA
TGCGCCAGCGGGACTAGCGCCTACAATGAGCAGTTCTTC,CASGTSAYNEQFF,TRBV5-1,TRBJ2-1,TRBD2,once
TGTGCCACTACCCCCGGGGGACAGTACTATGGCTACACCTTC,CATTPGGQYYGYTF,TRBV6-6,TRBJ1-2,TRBD1,once
TGTGCCAGCAGTGATACCCCGGTATTGTTCTATGGCTACACCTTC,CASSDTPVLFYGYTF,TRBV9,TRBJ1-2,NA,NA
TGTGCCAGCAGTTCCTCGGAGGAGGGGACTAACTATGGCTACACCTTC,CASSSSEEGTNYGYTF,TRBV6-5,TRBJ1-2,NA,NA
TGTGCCAGCTCCCCGAGAGCAGGGGACACCGGGGAGCTGTTTTTT,CASSPRAGDTGELFF,TRBV6-1,TRBJ2-2,NA,NA
TGTGCCAGCAGTTTGACTAGCAGAGATACGCAGTATTTT,CASSLTSRDTQYF,TRBV27,TRBJ2-3,TRBD2,NA
TGTGCCAGCTACGACACTGGCGCTTTGAACACTGAAGCTTTCTTT,CASYDTGALNTEAFF,TRBV27,TRBJ1-1,NA,NA
TGTGCCAGCAGCTTATTCGACAGGGGGTACACCATATATTTT,CASSLFDRGYTIYF,TRBV7-8,TRBJ1-3,TRBD1,NA
TGCGCCAGCAGCTGGGGACAGCTGAACACTGAAGCTTTCTTT,CASSWGQLNTEAFF,TRBV4-3,TRBJ1-1,TRBD1,NA
TGTGCCAGCAGTGGGGGGGCTGAGGCCGAAGCTTTCTTT,CASSGGAEAEAFF,TRBV5-6,TRBJ1-1,NA,NA
TGCGCCAGCAGCCAAGACATGGGGGGGGAGACCCAGTACTTC,CASSQDMGGETQYF,TRBV4-1,TRBJ2-5,TRBD2,NA
TGTGCCAGCAGCTTATTGGGGGGAGGAGGCAATGAGCAGTTCTTC,CASSLLGGGGNEQFF,TRBV7-9,TRBJ2-1,NA,NA
TGTGCCAGCAGTTTATCTGGGACAGGGAAGGGGTATGGCTACACCTTC,CASSLSGTGKGYGYTF,TRBV27,TRBJ1-2,TRBD1,NA
TGTGCCTGGAGTGTCGGGGGGGCGCTGGAGCAGTACTTC,CAWSVGGALEQYF,TRBV30,TRBJ2-7,TRBD2,NA
TGTGCCAGCAGCGTAGACGGGACAGGCAATCAGCCCCAGCATTTT,CASSVDGTGNQPQHF,TRBV9,TRBJ1-5,TRBD1,NA
TGTGCCAGCAGCCAAAGGAGGACGGCAGCTGAAACCCTGTTTTTT,CASSQRRTAAETLFF,TRBV11-2,TRBJ1-4,NA,NA
TGTGCCAGCAGCACGACAGAAAGCACAGATACGCAGTATTTT,CASSTTESTDTQYF,TRBV7-2,TRBJ2-3,NA,NA
TGCGCCAGCAGCGCCCGGACAGGGCTGTCCTACGAGCAGTACTTC,CASSARTGLSYEQYF,TRBV5-1,TRBJ2-7,TRBD1,NA
TGCAGCGATGGAGGGACCGGCAATGAAGCTTTCTTT,CSDGGTGNEAFF,TRBV29-1,TRBJ1-1,NA,NA
TGCAGCGCCAGGGCCGCCTCTGGAAACACCATATATTTT,CSARAASGNTIYF,TRBV29-1,TRBJ1-3,NA,NA
TGTGCCAGCAGCCAGTCCGGGTCCGGCGGGCAGTTCTTC,CASSQSGSGGQFF,TRBV14,TRBJ2-1,NA,NA
TGTGCCAGCAGTCTAAGCTCCTACGAGCAGTACTTC,CASSLSSYEQYF,TRBV28,TRBJ2-7,NA,NA
TGTGCCTGGAACCTTATGGGGACAGGGGAGACCCAGTACTTC,CAWNLMGTGETQYF,TRBV30,TRBJ2-5,TRBD1,NA
TGCGCCAGCAGCTTGGTTGGAGTTTCAAACACTGAAGCTTTCTTT,CASSLVGVSNTEAFF,TRBV5-1,TRBJ1-1,NA,NA
TGTGCCAGCAGCTCCCTTTCGGACAGGAGAGATGGCTACACCTTC,CASSSLSDRRDGYTF,TRBV11-2,TRBJ1-2,TRBD1,NA
TGTGCCAGCAGTTTATCTCGCAGATATAGCAATCAGCCCCAGCATTTT,CASSLSRRYSNQPQHF,TRBV27,TRBJ1-5,NA,NA
TGTGCCAGCAGCTCCTCACTAGCGCCTAGCTCCTACAATGAGCAGTTCTTC,CASSSSLAPSSYNEQFF,TRBV7-9,TRBJ2-1,TRBD2,NA
TGTGCCAGCAGTGAAGTGACAGGTAGTGAAAAACTGTTTTTT,CASSEVTGSEKLFF,TRBV6-1,TRBJ1-4,NA,NA